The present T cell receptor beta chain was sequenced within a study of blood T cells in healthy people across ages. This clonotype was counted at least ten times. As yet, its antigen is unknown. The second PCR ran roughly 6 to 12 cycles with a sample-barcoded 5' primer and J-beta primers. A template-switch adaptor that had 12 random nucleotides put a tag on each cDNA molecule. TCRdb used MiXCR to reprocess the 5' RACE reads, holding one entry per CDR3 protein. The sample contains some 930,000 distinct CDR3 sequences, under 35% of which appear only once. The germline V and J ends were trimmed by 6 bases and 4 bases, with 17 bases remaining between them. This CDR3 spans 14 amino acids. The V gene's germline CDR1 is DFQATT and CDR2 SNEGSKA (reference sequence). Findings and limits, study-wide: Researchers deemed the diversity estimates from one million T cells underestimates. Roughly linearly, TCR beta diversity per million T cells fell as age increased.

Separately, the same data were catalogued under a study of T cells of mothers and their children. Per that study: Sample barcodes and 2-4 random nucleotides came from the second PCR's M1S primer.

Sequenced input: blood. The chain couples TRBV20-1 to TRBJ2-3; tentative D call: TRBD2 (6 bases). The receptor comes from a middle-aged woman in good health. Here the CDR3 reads CSAVPTRTPDTQYF. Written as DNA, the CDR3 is TGCAGTGCAGTACCGACTAGAACTCCAGATACGCAGTATTTT.